Sequencing of this TCR beta chain was carried out in a study of blood T cell repertoires in COVID-19. The wider study: Some COVID-19 samples were acute and others convalescent; all came from the United States, Italy and Spain.

Original processing methods: Reference gene primer amplification yielded estimated nucleated cell counts. Produced via immunoSEQ multiplex PCR; TCRdb's table is partial and in-frame only. For V, J and clone size, that table is used; D and trimming come from the DNA. Of approximately 310,000 clones listed, approximately 81% are singletons. Per germline, CDR1 SGDLS and CDR2 YYNGEE. This CDR3 has 15 residues. V lost 0 bases, J lost 1 base, and 10 bases lay in between. This clone has a handful of counts. The clonotype originates from a woman in her 30s who had been exposed to COVID-19. The chain carries TRBV9 and TRBJ1-1; D is undetermined. Material: PBMCs or T cells enriched from blood (not recorded which). The CDR3 coding sequence is TGTGCCAGCAGCGTAGGCAGGATGGGGAACACTGAAGCTTTCTTT. This translates into CASSVGRMGNTEAFF.